This TCR beta chain was profiled in a study of blood T cell repertoires in COVID-19. Overall study context: Whether acute or convalescent, the COVID-19 samples came from the United States, Italy and Spain. The analysed material was cDNA or gDNA that came from T cells, B-cell-depleted T cells, or PBMCs.

Measured with immunoSEQ multiplex PCR; TCRdb has only the in-frame clones, and not every one. The repertoire includes hundreds of thousands of clones, more than 75% of them detected once, and roughly 2% sits in the top ten. CDR1 is MDHEN and CDR2 is SYDVKM in the germline V gene. Unmatched junction bases numbered 17, after V lost 6 bases and J lost 10 bases. This CDR3 has 15 residues. Enrollment of patients from Seattle took place during active infection, with longitudinal follow-up. Material: peripheral blood. V usage is TRBV28 and J usage is TRBJ2-5; the match to TRBD2 covers 7 bases. The clonotype was recovered from a woman aged 60-75 years with COVID-19, enrolled during active disease. For the CDR3, the DNA is TGTGCCAGCAGGGACTACAGCGGGACTAATTGGAACCAGTACTTC. This sequence encodes CASRDYSGTNWNQYF.